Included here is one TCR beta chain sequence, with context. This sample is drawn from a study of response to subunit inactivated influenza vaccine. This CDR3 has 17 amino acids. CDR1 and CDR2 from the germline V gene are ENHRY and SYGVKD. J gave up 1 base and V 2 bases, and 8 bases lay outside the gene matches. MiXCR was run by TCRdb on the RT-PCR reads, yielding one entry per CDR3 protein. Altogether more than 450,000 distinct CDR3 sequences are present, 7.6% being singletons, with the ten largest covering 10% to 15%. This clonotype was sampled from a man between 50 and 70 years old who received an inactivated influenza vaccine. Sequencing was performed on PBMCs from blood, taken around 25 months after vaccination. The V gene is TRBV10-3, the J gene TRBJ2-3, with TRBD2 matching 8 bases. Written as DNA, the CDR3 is TGTGCCATCAGTGAGAGCCCTAGCGGGCTTGGCACAGATACGCAGTATTTT. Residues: CAISESPSGLGTDTQYF.